This T cell receptor beta chain emerged from a study of CD8 T cells in Susac syndrome. TCR beta was sequenced from blood CD8+ and CD4+ T cells. Matched for age and sex, the controls were healthy donors. TEMRA cells were enriched by FACS, and CD4+ and CD8+ T cells were negatively isolated. Random hexamers served to reverse transcribe about 0.5 to 1 ug RNA. The CDR3 of TCR beta was amplified by immunoSEQ multiplex PCR across 54 Vbeta and 13 Jbeta. TCRdb reprocessed the immunoSEQ multiplex PCR reads via MiXCR and lists one record per CDR3 protein. In the table there are approximately 120,000 distinct CDR3 sequences, roughly 92% of which are singletons. V lost 3 bases and J 0 bases, leaving 16 bases between the germline ends. The CDR3 loop spans 17 amino acids. Per the germline V gene, CDR1 is MNHNS and CDR2 is SASEGT.

The V call is TRBV6-1, the J call TRBJ2-3; D is perhaps TRBD2 (5 bases). Sequencing was carried out using CD8+ T cells from PBMCs. This TCR derives from a human donor in good health. CDR3 bases: TGTGCCAGCAGTGATACCATTCGGACTTCTAGCACAGATACGCAGTATTTT. Amino acid sequence: CASSDTIRTSSTDTQYF.